This TCR beta chain appears in the sequencing data of a study of siplizumab effects on memory and regulatory T cells (dated by TCRdb to the late 2010s). Regarding the research as a whole: The effect of the anti-CD2 antibody siplizumab on alloreactive T-cell subsets was examined in allogeneic mixed lymphocyte reactions constructed from human PBMCs. Points the paper makes about the study in general: Because sequences at frequencies below about 10^-5 were poorly captured, only a minor fraction of alloreactive clones could be mapped back to unstimulated subsets. A naive or memory phenotype could not be assigned to roughly 80-97% of proliferating CD4+ or CD8+ clones. No functional confirmation was obtained for the suppressive function of proliferating Tregs from siplizumab cultures. Compared with memory T cells, unstimulated naive T cells appeared more diverse, and naive cells seemed to make a substantial contribution to the alloresponse. Of the alloreactive CD4+ clones that could be mapped, the Treg-derived share averaged approximately 67% with siplizumab compared with around 25% in control reactions. The cumulative frequency of alloreactive sequences traceable to unstimulated CD4+ memory T cells was significantly reduced by siplizumab.

This clone occurred once. The antigen it recognizes is unknown. Base qualities are not recorded, but no much larger clone differs from it by a single base. Relative to germline, V is 4 bases shorter and J is 3 bases shorter, with 15 bases between their ends. The CDR3, from cysteine to phenylalanine, totals 15 residues. CDR3 DNA only is kept here, 45 bases in frame from base 1. From a lookup of the germline V gene, CDR1 and CDR2 are SGDLS and YYNGEE. Sorted unstimulated T cells and proliferating T cells recovered from mixed lymphocyte reactions underwent TCRbeta CDR3 sequencing. Fresh whole blood from nine to ten HLA-typed healthy donors was used as the source from which PBMCs were isolated. The library was made by the immunoSEQ multiplex PCR assay. Roughly 10^5 TCR templates per sample were assayed on the deep sequencing platform. Genomic DNA extracted from sorted T cells was used for TCRbeta CDR3 sequencing. The authors' pipeline ran thus. Clonal analysis of TCRbeta CDR3 data was done in the R programming language. Unstimulated samples were compared with post-reaction CFSE-low samples to define alloreactive CD4+ and CD8+ clones. Regulatory or non-regulatory origin of alloreactive CD4+ clones was assigned by matching sequences to the sorted unstimulated Treg and non-Treg repertoires. This immuneACCESS table, as held by TCRdb, lists in-frame sequences with V and J called but not all clones. Of the missing ones, under half trace to an unresolved V gene in checked studies; the others have no known cause. V and J calls and clone size come straight from that table; D and trimming were deduced from the DNA. Across this sample there are more than 50,000 clones, with about 92% seen only once. Around 40% of the sample goes to the ten largest clones.

The origin of this receptor is a human donor in good health. The sequence joins TRBV9 to TRBJ2-3; 6 matching bases give a weak D call of TRBD1. The sequenced material came from CD8+ T cells sorted from blood. The CDR3 is CASSPRGYGTDTQYF. At the DNA level, the sequence is TGTGCCAGCAGCCCGAGGGGGTATGGGACAGATACGCAGTATTTT.